This paragraph reports one TCR beta chain. In its sample, this clone was seen once. It lacks a known antigen. No base qualities exist here, and no much larger clone lies one base off it. Libraries were prepared through the immunoSEQ multiplex PCR assay. For the multiplex PCR, a mixture combining 60 forward primers for TCR Vbeta segments and 13 reverse primers for TCR Jbeta segments was used. A multiplex PCR assay on genomic DNA amplified the CDR3 region of rearranged TCR beta genes. The Illumina HiSeq System was used to sequence the amplified TCR beta libraries as 87-base-pair reads. The original pipeline was this. A later analysis tallied 80 million to 95 million unique TCR beta chains across the 666 repertoires, and around 12 million of those chains were shared by two or more donors. To remove PCR and sequencing errors, raw reads were error-corrected and collapsed into unique sequences using a nearest-neighbor algorithm that merged closely related sequences. CDR3 sequences were aligned to IMGT reference sequences to assign V, D and J gene segments. For a sequence to be retained, a match of at least six nucleotides to both a V gene segment and a J gene segment was required. Rearrangements were classified as productive when the CDR3 lacked stop codons and remained in frame with V and J, and all other rearrangements were classified as non-productive. CDR3 was defined according to IMGT convention as the region running from the second conserved V-encoded cysteine to the conserved J-encoded phenylalanine. Sequences without an unambiguous match to a single V gene segment were excluded from the earlier analysis of 500 to 700 of the donors. An earlier analysis of fewer than 650 of the donors classified V segments as functional when productive rearrangements were above 56.7% and as segregating when the standard deviation between donors was above 5%. To diagnose cytomegalovirus status from the catalog of TCR beta chain sequences, a statistical classification framework was built. A later analysis assigned V and J genes by comparing TCR nucleotide sequences with IMGT/GENE-DB human TR gene sequences. The TCRdist pipeline was used in a later analysis to assign CDR3 sequences and most-parsimonious VDJ recombination scenarios. In a later analysis, each TCR beta chain was defined by its CDR3 amino acid sequence together with its V-gene family, and reads without a unique V-gene family were excluded. To address suspected cross-contamination and a sequencing artifact, a later analysis removed a few hundred highly shared, low-generation-probability nucleotide sequences. In a later analysis, a clonal expansion index for each public chain was calculated from normalized within-repertoire ranks of inferred template counts. In a later analysis, generation probabilities were computed with a VDJ recombination model fitted to out-of-frame rearrangements, and the resulting probabilities were checked against IGoR. A later analysis scored TCR-TCR, TCR-HLA and TCR-CMV co-occurrence with hypergeometric tests, applying a repertoire-size bias correction to TCR pairs. In a later analysis, false discovery rates were estimated by permuting HLA or CMV assignments 20 times. In a later analysis, co-occurring TCRs were grouped using DBSCAN, and TCRdist sequence similarity was added for clustering within HLA-allele-positive subsets. Repertoires with fewer than 30,000 or more than 120,000 public chains, plus five repertoires with anomalous nucleotide sharing, were excluded from co-occurrence clustering. Held by TCRdb, this immuneACCESS table contains in-frame sequences only and omits some clones. Under half of the omission traces to an unresolved V gene where checked; the cause of the rest is unknown. From that table come the V and J calls and clone size; the DNA was used to work out D and trimming. The sample yields 100,000 to 150,000 clones; about 84% were counted once. The top ten hold approximately 4% of the sample.

The data were obtained in a study of cytomegalovirus exposure and HLA in healthy donors (dated by TCRdb to the late 2010s). The study in broad terms: According to an earlier analysis of several hundred of the donors, about 179 million T cells yielded 95 million to 140 million unique TCR beta sequences and around 280 Gb of sequence data. Class I and class II HLA loci were covered by the typing at four-digit resolution. An early release that covered 500 to 800 HLA-typed donors contained approximately 320 gigabases of sequencing data and 80 million or so unique TCR sequences. The genetic ancestry cluster associated with self-reported Caucasian donors included around 76% of the roughly 400 genotyped donors. In the later analysis, no new phenotypic data were used to find candidate immune exposures; instead, reliance was placed on TCR beta sequences and their occurrence across donors. Besides the first cohort of more than 650 subjects, a separate validation cohort made up of some 110 different subjects was used. In an earlier analysis of 550 to 700 of the donors, high-throughput TCR beta sequencing was used to judge whether each TCR beta V gene segment behaved as functional or pseudogenic. Alongside the repertoire data, information on donor age, sex, ethnicity and CMV serostatus was compiled. Five DR-DQ haplotypes were handled as single units for association and clustering, since linkage in the cohort was strong. To predict cytomegalovirus infection status, the study combined high-throughput TCR immunosequencing, statistical association of individual TCRs with disease status, and machine learning. A later analysis re-analyzed previously published TCR beta repertoires from approximately 670 donors and added high-resolution HLA genotyping to study TCR occurrence patterns. Genome-wide SNP genotypes for about three fifths of the roughly 700 donors were used in a later genetic analysis, which treated that subset as a discovery cohort. The number of donors typed differed by locus, with 629-630 for A, B, C, DRB1 and DQB1, around 560 for DQA1, 600 to 610 for DPA1, and some 440 for DPB1. On average, 235,054 unique TCR beta nucleotide sequences were sequenced per donor among 398 genotyped donors of the cohort, with roughly a sixth of those sequences being non-productive. The T cell repertoires of under 750 subjects were profiled by immunosequencing and related to cytomegalovirus serostatus. The study aimed to test whether cataloging public T cell receptors could reveal signatures of past pathogen exposure. All discovery cohort repertoires had been generated using a single sequencing platform.

Per the germline V gene, SNHLY is the CDR1 and FYNNEI is the CDR2. V lost 4 bases and J lost 0 bases; the stretch between them is 9 bases long. Counted from cysteine to phenylalanine, this CDR3 has 15 amino acids. Only the CDR3 portion is preserved as DNA: 45 bases, with reading frame beginning at the first base. Broad study findings and their caveats: In a later analysis, over 15,000 TCR beta sequences were associated with specific HLA alleles at a false discovery rate of 0.05. Because HLA typing was unavailable for some donors at each locus, only the typed subset was used in association tests. In a later genetic analysis, a missense DCLRE1C variant was associated with V-gene and J-gene trimming of TCR beta chains, and the association was replicated in an independent cohort. In vitro tests confirmed that a few of the cytomegalovirus-associated TCR beta chains recognize cytomegalovirus antigens. A further reported finding was that TCR beta sequences accurately predicted the HLA-A and HLA-B alleles for most subjects in the first cohort. The sequencing pipeline was judged likely to have produced a cluster of highly shared sequence variants as a technical artifact. Correlated functional status among segregating V segments might reflect linkage disequilibrium, but an unknown experimental factor could not be ruled out. Sequencing depth was assumed to be roughly uniform across donors in the presence/absence analyses, though that assumption may not hold. While some public TCRs were present in many individuals, most TCR sequences turned up only very rarely across donors. A later analysis found that HLA-associated TCR beta chains were more clonally expanded and had lower generation probabilities than equally common non-associated chains. A later analysis found that TCR association rates varied across HLA loci, with DRB1 alleles showing the most associated TCRs and HLA-C alleles the fewest. Assigning TCR associations to individual alleles was difficult when HLA alleles, especially DR and DQ, strongly co-occurred. The study gave a list of some 150 TCR beta chains associated with cytomegalovirus. In this cohort, only TCR beta chains were sequenced, and detectable features were limited by the absence of alpha or paired-chain data. In a later genetic analysis, fewer N-insertions in productive TCRs were reported among donors in an Asian-associated ancestry cluster than the roughly 700-donor mean. CMV serostatus was the only immune exposure information available for the cohort. The authors suggested that the approach could potentially be generalized to other disease states and immunological phenotypes. Most CMV-associated TCR beta chains appeared to be HLA-restricted in a later analysis, and the HLA associations seemed to be driven largely by CMV exposure. Over 15 rarely observed V segments, including chromosome 9 orphons, were excluded from the earlier analysis of some 590 of the donors because counts were too low. Broadly in line with IMGT annotations, most TCR beta V segments showed up in productive rearrangements about 87% or about 30% of the time in an earlier analysis of approximately 640 of the donors. Some IMGT-functional V segments, including TRBV6-2 and TRBV6-3, could not be told apart with the 87-base-pair reads, so those segments were excluded. The classifier was reported to diagnose cytomegalovirus status with high specificity and sensitivity in both the original and validation cohorts. In a later analysis, several top co-occurrence clusters were reported to appear linked to parvovirus B19, influenza, CMV and Epstein-Barr virus.

The cohort was made up of around 720 healthy bone marrow donors. All cohort members were sampled while nominally healthy, although unrecorded immune exposures were likely present. The donor tested CMV seropositive and was one of the 289 seropositive cohort members. Every donor gave a peripheral blood sample, and the peripheral blood mononuclear cells from that sample were used for TCR beta sequencing. Genomic DNA extraction from the blood cell samples was performed with the Qiagen DNeasy Blood Extraction Kit. This TCR was sampled from a man aged 18 to 35 in good health and CMV-seropositive. Sequencing was done on a sample of PBMCs. The V and J genes are TRBV2 and TRBJ1-4; the D gene is not confidently resolved. The CDR3 here reads CASSGIGATNEKLFF. The nucleotide sequence reads as follows: TGTGCCAGCAGTGGTATAGGAGCAACTAATGAAAAACTGTTTTTT.